The 11 T cell receptor beta chains below were found in one sample sequenced in a study of cytomegalovirus exposure and HLA in healthy donors. PCR primers comprised 60 Vbeta and 13 Jbeta primers. The assay was immunoSEQ multiplex PCR, and TCRdb's table has in-frame clones only and misses some. The sample yields tens of thousands of clones, 65% to 90% seen once. The sample taken for sequencing was PBMCs. These receptors were collected from a man aged 25 to 45 in good health and CMV-seropositive.

This clone was recorded a few times. The gene calls are TRBV5-4 and TRBJ2-7; no clear D gene. Trimming left V 0 bases short and J 2 bases short, with 6 bases between. Per the germline V gene, CDR1 is SGHNT and CDR2 is YYREEE (reference sequence). The CDR3 is 13 amino acids. The CDR3: CASSLDVAYEQYF. CDR3 DNA: TGTGCCAGCAGCTTGGACGTAGCCTACGAGCAGTACTTC. The variable domain in full, completed from reference TRBV5-4 and TRBJ2-7, reads ETGVTQSPTHLIKTRGQQVTLRCSSQSGHNTVSWYQQALGQGPQFIFQYYREEENGRGNFPPRFSGLQFPNYSSELNVNALELDDSALYLCASSLDVAYEQYFGPGTRLTVT.

This CDR3 is CASSPDTSYEQYF. The DNA of the CDR3 is TGTGCCAGCAGCCCGGACACCTCCTACGAGCAGTACTTC. The chain has TRBV11-3 and TRBJ2-7; D is perhaps TRBD1 (5 bases). V was trimmed by 5 bases and J by 0 bases, leaving 8 bases between them. The CDR3 has 13 residues. Germline V CDR1 and CDR2: SGHNT, YENEEA.

CDR3 coding DNA: TGCGCCAGCAGTACGCCGGGAGGGAACACAGATACGCAGTATTTT. Translating it yields CASSTPGGNTDTQYF. This chain joins TRBV10-2 and TRBJ2-3; 8 positions agree with TRBD2. The V and J ends lost 5 bases and 2 bases, in that order; junction bases with no gene match: 6. CDR3 length: 15 residues. Germline loops: CDR1 WSHSY, CDR2 SAAADI.

A single count supports this clone. The CDR3 is CASSLNGQGGDTQYF. In nucleotides, the CDR3 is TGTGCCAGCAGCTTAAATGGACAGGGGGGAGATACGCAGTATTTT. The chain has TRBV7-2 and TRBJ2-3, with TRBD1 matching over 10 bases. The CDR3 totals 15 residues. Losses at the gene ends were 2 bases for V and 5 bases for J; bases not matched to a gene: 4. Germline V gene sequence: CDR1 SGHTA, CDR2 FQGNSA. The variable domain in full, with the rest retrieved from reference TRBV7-2 and TRBJ2-3, is GAGVSQSPSNKVTEKGKDVELRCDPISGHTALYWYRQSLGQGLEFLIYFQGNSAPDKSGLPSDRFSAERTGGSVSTLTIQRTQQEDSAVYLCASSLNGQGGDTQYFGPGTRLTVL.

The chain combines TRBV9 with TRBJ1-4, with 8 bases that match TRBD1. After removal of 0 bases from V and 5 bases from J, the junction contained 0 bases not matched to a gene. Germline lookup yields CDR1 SGDLS and CDR2 YYNGEE. The CDR3 length is 14 residues. The CDR3 loop reads CASSVGTGNEKLFF. In nucleotides, the CDR3 is TGTGCCAGCAGCGTAGGGACAGGGAATGAAAAACTGTTTTTT.

The table lists this clone with a count of one. The V and J genes are TRBV2 and TRBJ1-2; D may be TRBD1 (6 bases). Germline lookup yields CDR1 SNHLY and CDR2 FYNNEI. Deletions cut 3 bases from V and 4 bases from J, with 9 bases between. The length of the CDR3 is 13 residues. The CDR3 sequence: CASSDTGSYGYTF. The CDR3 coding sequence is TGTGCCAGCAGTGATACAGGGTCCTATGGCTACACCTTC.

The chain uses TRBV25-1 and TRBJ2-5; TRBD1 matches at 7 bases. Germline CDR1 reads MGHDK; CDR2 reads SYGVNS. V gave up 2 bases and J gave up 0 bases; unmatched junction bases: 12. The CDR3 has 18 amino acids. The CDR3 DNA is TGTGCCAGCAGTGAAACGGGACAGACCTGGTCCCACCAAGAGACCCAGTACTTC. Translated, it gives CASSETGQTWSHQETQYF.

The V call is TRBV5-1, the J call TRBJ1-1; TRBD1 might be the D (5 bases). Germline CDR1 and CDR2: SGHRS and YFSETQ. Trimming removed 5 bases from V and 4 bases from J, with 15 bases in between. This CDR3 contains 14 residues. In DNA, the CDR3 is TGCGCCAGCAGAAACTTGGGGGGGGGCACTGAAGCTTTCTTT. This codes for CASRNLGGGTEAFF.

This chain links TRBV28 with TRBJ2-7, with D maybe TRBD1 (6 bases). CDR3 length: 13 amino acids. Trimming removed 6 bases from V and 3 bases from J, with 12 bases in between. Germline V gives CDR1 MDHEN, CDR2 SYDVKM. CDR3 in amino acids: CASRTGTIYEQYF. Written as DNA, the CDR3 is TGTGCCAGCAGAACCGGGACAATCTACGAGCAGTACTTC.

There are a few counts of this clone. V is TRBV5-1 and J is TRBJ2-3; weak D call: TRBD1 (5 bases). V was shortened by 0 bases and J by 4 bases, with 9 bases between the two germline ends. The CDR3 totals 14 residues. CDR1 is SGHRS, CDR2 YFSETQ, per germline. CDR3 amino acids: CASSLGGASDTQYF. The CDR3 coding sequence is TGCGCCAGCAGCTTGGGGGGCGCATCAGATACGCAGTATTTT.

CDR3 in amino acids: CASMQTNTGELFF. CDR3 DNA sequence: TGTGCCAGCATGCAGACGAACACCGGGGAGCTGTTTTTT. The chain employs TRBV6-5 and TRBJ2-2; D gene uncertain. The V and J ends lost 7 bases and 0 bases respectively, with 6 bases between them. The CDR3 is 13 residues long. Germline values: CDR1 MNHEY, CDR2 SVGAGI.